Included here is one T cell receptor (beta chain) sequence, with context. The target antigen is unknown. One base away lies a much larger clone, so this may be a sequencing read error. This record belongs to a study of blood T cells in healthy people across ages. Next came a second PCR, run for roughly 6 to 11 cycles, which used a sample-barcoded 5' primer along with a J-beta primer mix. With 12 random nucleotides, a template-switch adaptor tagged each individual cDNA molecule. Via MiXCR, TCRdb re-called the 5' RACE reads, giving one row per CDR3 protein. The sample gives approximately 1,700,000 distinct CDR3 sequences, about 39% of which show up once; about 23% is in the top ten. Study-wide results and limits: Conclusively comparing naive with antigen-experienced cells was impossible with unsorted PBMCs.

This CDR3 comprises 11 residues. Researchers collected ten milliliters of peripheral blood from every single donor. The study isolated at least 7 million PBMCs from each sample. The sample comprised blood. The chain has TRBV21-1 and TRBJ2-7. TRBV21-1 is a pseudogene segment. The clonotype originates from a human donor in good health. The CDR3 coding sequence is TGTGCCAGCAGCGCCCCCAACGAGCAGTACTTC. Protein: CASSAPNEQYF.